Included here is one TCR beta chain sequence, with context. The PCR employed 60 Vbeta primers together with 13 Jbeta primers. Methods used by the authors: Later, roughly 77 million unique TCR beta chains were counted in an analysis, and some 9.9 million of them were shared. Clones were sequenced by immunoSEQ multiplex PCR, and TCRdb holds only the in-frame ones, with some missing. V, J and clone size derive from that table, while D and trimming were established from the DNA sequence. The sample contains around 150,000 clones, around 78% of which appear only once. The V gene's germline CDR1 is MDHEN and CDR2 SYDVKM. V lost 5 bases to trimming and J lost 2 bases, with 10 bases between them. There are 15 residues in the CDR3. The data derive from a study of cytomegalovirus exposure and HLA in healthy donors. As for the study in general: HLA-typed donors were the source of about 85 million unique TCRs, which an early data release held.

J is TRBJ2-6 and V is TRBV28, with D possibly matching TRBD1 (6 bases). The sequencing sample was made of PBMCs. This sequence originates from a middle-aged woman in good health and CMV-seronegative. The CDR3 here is CASSPQGTGANVLTF. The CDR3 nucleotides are TGTGCCAGCAGTCCTCAGGGGACTGGGGCCAACGTCCTGACTTTC.